Listed below are T cell receptor beta chains from one sample, sequenced in a study of blood T cell repertoires in COVID-19. The table came from immunoSEQ multiplex PCR; TCRdb's copy has only in-frame clones and leaves some out. This sample has about 170,000 clones, with approximately 91% found just once. Source material: peripheral blood. Receptors were obtained from a young man with COVID-19, enrolled during active disease. Both conserved end residues are part of each CDR3. Fields, in order: clone size, J gene, V gene, D gene, CDR3 DNA, CDR3 protein. D genes are given only for firm matches. Part of the rows lack a size; the others show once, few, many or a class for expanded clones.

>few|TRBJ2-3|TRBV6-4|-
TGTGCCAGCAGCCGCCTGCACTCTACTAGCACAGATACGCAGTATTTT
CASSRLHSTSTDTQYF
>-|TRBJ2-3|TRBV3-1/TRBV3-2|TRBD2
TGTGCCAGCAGCCAAGTATGGGGGAGGGTCTCAGATACGCAGTATTTT
CASSQVWGRVSDTQYF
>-|TRBJ1-3|TRBV28|TRBD1
TGTGCCAGCAGGACGCAGGGGGCTGGAAACACCATATATTTT
CASRTQGAGNTIYF
>once|TRBJ2-7|TRBV28|TRBD2
TGTGCCAGCACCCTCGGGTCGGGAGGGTACGAGCAGTACTTC
CASTLGSGGYEQYF
>-|TRBJ2-1|TRBV9|TRBD1
TGTGCCAGCAGCACCCGGGACAGGTCTTACAATGAGCAGTTCTTC
CASSTRDRSYNEQFF
>-|TRBJ2-5|TRBV28|-
TGTGCCAGCAGTTTACTCTCTTTTGTAAGACAGGCTCAAGAGACCCAGTACTTC
CASSLLSFVRQAQETQYF
>-|TRBJ2-1|TRBV13|-
TGTGCCAGCAGCCGAATGAGCGGAGGCTCCTACAATGAGCAGTTCTTC
CASSRMSGGSYNEQFF
>-|TRBJ2-6|TRBV5-1|-
TGCGCCAGCAGCTTGGTCAGGACAGCTGGGGCCAACGTCCTGACTTTC
CASSLVRTAGANVLTF
>once|TRBJ2-7|TRBV29-1|-
TGCAGCGTTCCACGGGAGTCTGGCTACGAGCAGTACTTC
CSVPRESGYEQYF
>-|TRBJ2-3|TRBV29-1|-
TGCAGCGTTGACTGGGGGGTTCTAGCAGATACGCAGTATTTT
CSVDWGVLADTQYF
>-|TRBJ2-7|TRBV7-8|TRBD1
TGTGCCAGCAGCTTAGCCACAGGGGGCCCCTACGAGCAGTACTTC
CASSLATGGPYEQYF
>-|TRBJ1-1|TRBV7-8|TRBD1
TGTGCCAGCAGCTTCGAACGGACAGGGGATACTGAAGCTTTCTTT
CASSFERTGDTEAFF
>-|TRBJ2-2|TRBV7-9|TRBD1
TGTGCCAGCAGCTCCAGGGGGCTATACACCGGGGAGCTGTTTTTT
CASSSRGLYTGELFF
>-|TRBJ2-1|TRBV5-4|-
TGTGCCAGCAGCTTCGAGATGACAGTTGACAATGAGCAGTTCTTC
CASSFEMTVDNEQFF
>-|TRBJ2-1|TRBV11-2|TRBD2
TGTGCCAGCAGCTGGCTGCCGACTAGCGGGAGAAGGGGCAATGAGCAGTTCTTC
CASSWLPTSGRRGNEQFF
>once|TRBJ2-7|TRBV5-8|-
TGTGCCAGCAGCTTGGACGAAGCCCCCTACGAGCAGTACTTC
CASSLDEAPYEQYF
>-|TRBJ2-7|TRBV10-1|TRBD1
TGCGCCAGCAGTGAGTCGACAGGGGGCTTTTACGAGCAGTACTTC
CASSESTGGFYEQYF
>-|TRBJ2-2|TRBV18|-
TGTGCCAGCTCACCCAGACAGACTAACACCGGGGAGCTGTTTTTT
CASSPRQTNTGELFF
>-|TRBJ2-1|TRBV15|-
TGTGCCACCAGCATCCCGATTGGCCCACACCCAGATGAGCAGTTCTTC
CATSIPIGPHPDEQFF
>-|TRBJ2-1|TRBV5-1|-
TGCGCCAGCAGCTTGGAAGCGGGCTCCTACAATGAGCAGTTCTTC
CASSLEAGSYNEQFF
>few|TRBJ1-1|TRBV7-9|-
TGTGCCAGCAGTCAGACAGAACTGAACACTGAAGCTTTCTTT
CASSQTELNTEAFF
>-|TRBJ1-5|TRBV30|-
TGTGCCTGGCAGAGACAGCTCAATCAGCCCCAGCATTTT
CAWQRQLNQPQHF
>-|TRBJ1-2|TRBV3-1/TRBV3-2|TRBD1
TGTGCCAGCAGCCAAGACCACAGGGGGCTCTATGGCTACACCTTC
CASSQDHRGLYGYTF
>-|TRBJ2-1|TRBV13|-
TGTGCCAGCAGCTTAGTTGATTATAGCTCCTACAATGAGCAGTTCTTC
CASSLVDYSSYNEQFF
>-|TRBJ2-3|TRBV2|-
TGTGCCAGCACAAGGACAGAGGGAACAGATACGCAGTATTTT
CASTRTEGTDTQYF
>-|TRBJ2-7|TRBV5-1|TRBD2
TGCGCCAGCAGCTCTCCACTGACTAGCGGGAGGGACTACGAGCAGTACTTC
CASSSPLTSGRDYEQYF
>-|TRBJ2-2|TRBV7-2|TRBD1
TGTGCCAGTTTCCGGACAGGGAACACCGGGGAGCTGTTTTTT
CASFRTGNTGELFF
>-|TRBJ1-2|TRBV28|TRBD1
TGTGCCAGCAGTGTACGAACAGGGGTCGGCTACACCTTC
CASSVRTGVGYTF
>-|TRBJ1-3|TRBV5-1|-
TGCGCCAGCAGCTTGGCCCCCCGAGGAGGGGCTTCTGGAAACACCATATATTTT
CASSLAPRGGASGNTIYF
>-|TRBJ2-7|TRBV19|-
TGTGCCAGTAGTATAGGGGCAGGGGTCGAGCAGTACTTC
CASSIGAGVEQYF
>-|TRBJ2-7|TRBV6-2/TRBV6-3|TRBD1
TGTGCCAGCAGTCCATCTCCGGGACAGGGGAAGGCGCACTTC
CASSPSPGQGKAHF
>-|TRBJ2-1|TRBV10-3|-
TGTGCCATCAAGAGTAATGCGGGAACCTACAATGAGCAGTTCTTC
CAIKSNAGTYNEQFF
>-|TRBJ2-1|TRBV9|-
TGTGCCAGCAGCGGCCTAGACTGGAGTGAGCAGTTCTTC
CASSGLDWSEQFF
>-|TRBJ2-2|TRBV19|-
TGTGCCAGTAGCAGGGTTGAGGAGCTGTTTTTT
CASSRVEELFF
>-|TRBJ2-2|TRBV14|-
TGTGCCAGCACCGCCTCGGCGGGCTCAAGGGAGCTGTTTTTT
CASTASAGSRELFF
>-|TRBJ2-2|TRBV18|-
TGTGCCAGCTCACCTGGGGCGGTGAACACCGGGGAGCTGTTTTTT
CASSPGAVNTGELFF
>-|TRBJ1-2|TRBV5-1|-
TGCGCCAGCAGCCCGGTGCGAGGGCCCTCCTATGGCTACACCTTC
CASSPVRGPSYGYTF
>-|TRBJ1-2|TRBV6-6|TRBD1
TGTGCCAGCGGGACAGGCTCAAACTATGGCTACACCTTC
CASGTGSNYGYTF
>-|TRBJ2-1|TRBV3-1/TRBV3-2|TRBD2
TGTGCCAGCAGTCCCCAAACCCCGGGACTAGCGGATGAGCAGTTCTTC
CASSPQTPGLADEQFF
>-|TRBJ1-5|TRBV20-1|-
TGCAGTGCTAGTCAGCAGGGTTACAATCAGCCCCAGCATTTT
CSASQQGYNQPQHF
>-|TRBJ2-7|TRBV29-1|TRBD2
TGCAGCGCTACCGGGACTAGGTCCTACGAGCAGTACTTC
CSATGTRSYEQYF
>-|TRBJ2-1|TRBV2|-
TGTGCCAGCCCAGGGAGGAATGAGCAGTTCTTC
CASPGRNEQFF
>-|TRBJ2-7|TRBV2|-
TGTGCCAGCAGTGTGGGACAACTCTACGAGCAGTACTTC
CASSVGQLYEQYF
>-|TRBJ2-1|TRBV7-6|-
TGTGCCAGCAGCTTACATTCTTCTACTAGCCCGCTAGACAATGAGCAGTTCTTC
CASSLHSSTSPLDNEQFF